Sequencing of this TCR beta chain was carried out in a study of beta chain features in type 1 diabetes listed by TCRdb under 2018. At the level of the whole study: Mean age, gender distribution, total cell number and subset yield were not different between patients and healthy donors. The study compared the TCRB repertoires of sorted circulating CD4+ T cell subsets in recently diagnosed type 1 diabetes patients with those in matched healthy donors. A total of roughly 99,000,000 sorted cells were examined across all samples, and the number of cells per subset was strongly correlated with RNA yield. Naive and central memory subsets were obtained from all 30 or so donors, but regulatory and stem cell-like memory subsets were isolated from only 8 patients and 8 healthy donors. What the work shows at the level of the full study, not this receptor alone: At VDJ recombination sites, patients with type 1 diabetes made fewer insertions and deleted more nucleotides, a pattern implying thymic rearrangement abnormalities. Type 1 diabetes patients showed a moderate but significant shortening of TCRB CDR3 length in all four CD4+ subsets. Because cDNA was sequenced instead of genomic DNA, activated cells with high expression could be over-represented, although the groups did not differ in activation or CD3 levels. Because the HLA sub-analyses included only small numbers of individuals, any influence of HLA type on TCRB rearrangement was left unresolved. PCR may preferentially amplify shorter templates, but because patient and control samples were amplified and corrected together, any resulting skew would affect both groups equally. The naive, central memory and regulatory TCRB repertoires appeared to resemble one another more closely among patients than among healthy donors.

The CDR3 has 14 amino acids, counting the end cysteine and phenylalanine. Only CDR3 DNA is held: 42 bases, read in frame from base 1. Via the germline V gene, CDR1 is SGHVS and CDR2 FNYEAQ. V is cut by 4 bases and J by 4 bases, and the space between the germline ends is 8 bases. About this clone: Its antigen is not yet known. The record has no base qualities; no much larger clone is one base away.

Each donor gave one peripheral blood draw, averaging approximately 110 mL, which was collected into heparinised tubes. Using a panel that included CD45RO, CCR7, CD25, CD127, CD95 and CD27, naive, central memory, regulatory and stem cell-like memory CD4+ T cells were sorted on a BD FACSAria II. All sorted populations exceeded 95% purity. PBMCs were separated immediately by Lymphoprep density gradient centrifugation and were stained directly, without being cultured. To minimize batch effects, samples were stained and sorted in pairs, one healthy donor with one patient per experiment. The High Capacity cDNA Reverse Transcription Kit was used to reverse transcribe all of the isolated RNA, meaning that expressed TCRB transcripts were what got sequenced. Naive, central memory and regulatory T cell samples underwent deep immunoSEQ sequencing, averaging around 3.9 million total reads per sample. After sorted cells were lysed in RLT buffer, RNA was extracted with DNase-treated RNeasy Micro or Mini kits, with the choice depending on cell number. To prevent cross-contamination, each cell subset was processed individually, whereas patient and healthy donor samples were processed jointly. TCRB sequences were amplified from cDNA with the immunoSEQ multiplex PCR, producing 87-bp fragments spanning the CDR3 region. Sequencing of the amplicons was performed on the Illumina HiSeq platform. Per the original workflow: PCR bias was computationally corrected using synthetic template baselines, reads within Hamming distance 2 were collapsed, and singletons that could not be merged were discarded. Reads were aligned to IMGT to assign V, D and J genes, CDR3 length, and insertions or deletions at six rearrangement sites. Within each subset, clonotype counts were normalized to sorted cell number, after which true diversity and Gini coefficients were computed with the tcR R package. Repertoire sharing was quantified using the overlap coefficient calculated on TCRB nucleotide sequences. Out-of-frame TCRB sequences from naive cells were analyzed as a proxy for the pre-selection repertoire. TCRdb carries this immuneACCESS record with in-frame sequences only. Its versions omit some clonotypes, under half of them owing to an unresolved V gene in the studies checked, with the rest unexplained. For V, J and clone size, that table is used; D and trimming come from the DNA. The sample includes 300,000 or so clones, with roughly 13% observed a single time. Clones ranked in the top ten supply nearly 0.015% of the sample.

The chain couples TRBV7-6 to TRBJ2-6; 6 matching bases give a weak D call of TRBD1. This receptor was obtained from a woman aged 18-35 years with type 1 diabetes. Sequenced material: naive CD4+ T cells from blood. The cell subset or site label, read with the paper, signifies: true naive CD4+ T cells. The CDR3: CASSSGVGANVLTF. The sequence in DNA is TGTGCCAGCAGCTCAGGGGTCGGGGCCAACGTCCTGACTTTC.